This T cell receptor beta chain was profiled in a study of blood T cells in healthy people across ages. Details on this clonotype: The antigen is not known.

Study-level points and caveats: CMV status of donors was not determined, possibly confounding expanded clonotype changes.

A second roughly 6 to 12 cycle PCR used barcoded and J-beta primers. From each sample, at least 3 million paired-end reads containing CDR3 were obtained. Via MiXCR, TCRdb re-called the 5' RACE reads, giving one row per CDR3 protein. The sample holds roughly 2 million distinct CDR3 sequences; 49% are singletons and the top ten take around 2.1%. Sample donors were healthy Caucasian individuals that came from Russia, aged roughly 6 to 90. Germline V gene data show CDR1 as MNHEY and CDR2 as SVGEGT. This CDR3 region has 16 residues. V is TRBV6-2 or TRBV6-3 and J is TRBJ2-7; TRBD2 matches at 7 bases. The assigned J gene may be wrong: the sequence end matches TRBJ2-5 better. The material sequenced was blood. This receptor was obtained from a woman in her forties in good health. CDR3 nucleotide sequence: TGTGCCAGCAGTTACGGCAAGCTAGCGGTACAAGAGACCCAGTACTTC. It encodes CASSYGKLAVQETQYF.